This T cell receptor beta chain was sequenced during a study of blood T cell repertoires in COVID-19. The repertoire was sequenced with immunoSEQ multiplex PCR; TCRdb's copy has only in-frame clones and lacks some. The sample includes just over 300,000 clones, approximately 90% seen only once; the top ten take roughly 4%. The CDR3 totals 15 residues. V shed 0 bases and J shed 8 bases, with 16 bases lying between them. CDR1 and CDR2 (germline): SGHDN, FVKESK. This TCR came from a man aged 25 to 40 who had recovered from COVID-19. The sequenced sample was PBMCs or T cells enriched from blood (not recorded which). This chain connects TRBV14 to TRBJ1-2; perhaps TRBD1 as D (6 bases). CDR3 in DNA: TGTGCCAGCAGCCAAGATCTTGGGGGGGCGCGGGGCTACACCTTC. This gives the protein CASSQDLGGARGYTF.